The text below deals with one T cell receptor (beta chain). Its antigen is still unknown. Germline V lookup: CDR1 SGDLS, CDR2 YYNGEE. The CDR3 runs 16 residues. Trimming at V came to 0 bases and at J to 0 bases, leaving 3 bases not matched to a gene. The source of the sample is a study of human T cells and chemical hapten exposure. Study-wide findings and caveats: Among TCRs, those above 1 in 1000 frequency were unaffected by DPC sensitization. The study found expanded TCRs formed significantly more large CDR3 similarity clusters than controls.

Time point of the sample: pre-sensitization, week 0. Regarding treatment: therapeutic diphenylcyclopropenone sensitization with weekly scalp DPC. Extraction of total RNA was performed on unfractionated whole blood. MiXCR, run by TCRdb on the RACE reads, gives a single entry per CDR3 protein. The sample consists of tens of thousands of distinct CDR3 sequences, less than 15% of them appearing once. The V call is TRBV9, the J call TRBJ2-7, with 10 nucleotides matching TRBD2. This TCR came from a woman aged 35 to 49 with alopecia areata. Some clones in this sample may be carry-over from other donors' samples. Specimen: whole blood, collected in connection with sensitization to the hapten diphenylcyclopropenone (DPC). The CDR3 DNA reads TGTGCCAGCAGCGTAGGCCCTAGCGGGGGCTCCTACGAGCAGTACTTC. Amino acids: CASSVGPSGGSYEQYF.